The 5 T cell receptor beta chains below come from one sample, sequenced in a study of OX40 agonist ivuxolimab in advanced cancers. TCRdb's copy holds only in-frame clones and misses some; the assay was immunoSEQ multiplex PCR. The sample holds about 19,000 clones; less than 90% are singletons and the top ten take around half. The source was CD4+ or CD8+ T cells sorted from blood, collected in a trial of the OX40 agonist ivuxolimab. These receptor sequences come from an adult with an advanced solid tumor such as melanoma, head and neck, liver or kidney cancer.

As for this clone: Other DNA sequences of this sample code for an identical CDR3. The V gene is TRBV4-2, the J gene TRBJ2-7, with D possibly being TRBD2 (5 bases). There are 12 residues in the CDR3. Trimming removed 4 bases at V and 2 bases at J, with 6 bases between. The germline V gene encodes CDR1 LGHNA and CDR2 YNFKEQ. CDR3 sequence (DNA): TGTGCCAGCAGCCCCGGGGCCTACGAGCAGTACTTC. Translation: CASSPGAYEQYF.

The rearrangement uses TRBV4-3 and TRBJ2-1, with D perhaps TRBD1 (6 bases). CDR1 LGHNA and CDR2 YSLEER come from the germline V gene. V was cut by 5 bases and J by 4 bases, with 12 bases left in between. The CDR3 is 14 residues long. The CDR3 DNA reads as TGCGCCAGCAGCGCTCTGGGGGCGTACAATGAGCAGTTCTTC. As protein: CASSALGAYNEQFF.

V is TRBV19 and J is TRBJ2-1, with TRBD2 matching 10 bases. V was pared by 5 bases and J by 7 bases, with 2 bases of the junction left unmatched. Germline assignment: CDR1 LNHDA and CDR2 SQIVND (reference sequence). CDR3 length equals 13 residues. CDR3 bases: TGTGCCAGTAGTCCGACTAGCGGGAATGAGCAGTTCTTC. Its protein is CASSPTSGNEQFF.

A note on this clone: The sample carries other DNA sequences with the same CDR3. The chain uses TRBV21-1 and TRBJ2-7. TRBV21-1 is a pseudogene. The CDR3 extends over 11 amino acids. For the CDR3, the DNA is TGTGCCAGCAGCACCAAGCACGAGCAGTATTTC. Translation gives CASSTKHEQYF.

The chain has TRBV29-1 and TRBJ1-2; 7 bases fit TRBD1. J gave up 8 bases and V 2 bases, and 2 bases lay outside the gene matches. Germline-derived CDR1 and CDR2 are SQVTM and ANQGSEA. This CDR3 has 11 amino acids. Written as DNA, the CDR3 is TGCAGCGTTGAATGGACAGGCGGCTACACCTTC. It translates to CSVEWTGGYTF.